One sample yielded the 3 T cell receptor beta chains listed below, sequenced in a study of T cells in Graves' hyperthyroidism and ophthalmopathy. RNA transcripts were the template for amplifying TCR beta CDR3 regions. The TCR CDR3 first-round RT-PCR relied on the HTBI primer set. TCRdb reprocessed the multiplex PCR reads with MiXCR, giving one entry per CDR3 protein. The sample contains fewer than 450,000 distinct CDR3 sequences, about 17% of which appear only once. The sample consisted of blood. The receptors come from a woman between 25 and 40 years old with Graves' hyperthyroidism that later progressed to Graves' ophthalmopathy.

The V gene is TRBV5-1, the J gene TRBJ1-2; 8 nucleotides agree with TRBD1. CDR3 length equals 14 residues. The germline V gene has CDR1 SGHRS and CDR2 YFSETQ. V gave up 0 bases and J gave up 3 bases; unmatched junction bases: 1. CDR3 sequence: CASSLAGQDYGYTF. The CDR3 nucleotides are TGCGCCAGCAGCTTGGCGGGACAGGACTATGGCTACACCTTC.

This clonotype has ten or more counts. V and J are TRBV28 and TRBJ2-7; D is ambiguous. This CDR3 is built from 12 residues. Per germline, CDR1 MDHEN and CDR2 SYDVKM. Between the trimmed V and J ends, which lost 5 bases and 6 bases, there was a span of 11 bases. CDR3 DNA: TGTGCCAGCAGTCCTCTGACGGGCGAGCAGTACTTC. Protein product: CASSPLTGEQYF. Complete variable domain (other parts from reference TRBV28 and TRBJ2-7): DVKVTQSSRYLVKRTGEKVFLECVQDMDHENMFWYRQDPGLGLRLIYFSYDVKMKEKGDIPEGYSVSREKKERFSLILESASTNQTSMYLCASSPLTGEQYFGPGTRLTVT.

In this sample, this clonotype turned up many times. The V call is TRBV12-3 or TRBV12-4, the J call TRBJ2-1; 7 nucleotides agree with TRBD2. The CDR3 spans 16 residues. With V trimmed by 1 base and J by 6 bases, 9 bases remained unmatched. Here the CDR3 reads CASSLVGAGEINEQFF. The CDR3 nucleotides are TGTGCCAGCAGTTTAGTTGGCGCGGGAGAAATCAATGAGCAGTTCTTC.